The T cell receptor (beta chain) under discussion was sequenced for a study of blood T cells in healthy people across ages. Across the study: Using template switching, researchers captured about one barcoded beta molecule for each two T cells.

Details on this clonotype: Its target is not known.

Sample-barcoded 5' priming and a J-beta primer mix drove a second PCR of about 6 to 12 cycles. TCRdb reanalysed the 5' RACE reads using MiXCR and keeps one entry per CDR3 protein. Of 600,000 to 650,000 distinct CDR3 sequences detected, under 70% appear once; the ten largest clones hold around 37%. Germline-derived CDR1 and CDR2 are SGHRS and YFSETQ. This CDR3 comprises 14 residues. The V and J ends lost 0 bases and 3 bases respectively, with 9 bases between them. Broader study findings: When one million T cells were used, diversity estimates were thought to be underestimates.

Source material: blood. This receptor was taken from a man aged 60-69 years in good health. This chain uses TRBV5-1 with TRBJ1-2, with no clear D. CDR3 residues: CASSLAASDYGYTF. Here the CDR3 DNA reads TGCGCCAGCAGCTTGGCCGCGAGTGACTATGGCTACACCTTC.